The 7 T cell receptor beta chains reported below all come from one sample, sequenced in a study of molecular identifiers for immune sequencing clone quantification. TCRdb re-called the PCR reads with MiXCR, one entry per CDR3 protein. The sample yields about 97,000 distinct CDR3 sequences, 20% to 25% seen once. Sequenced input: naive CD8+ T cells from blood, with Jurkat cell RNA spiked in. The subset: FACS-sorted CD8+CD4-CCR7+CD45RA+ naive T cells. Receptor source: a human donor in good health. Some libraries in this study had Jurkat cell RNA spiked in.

CDR3 sequence (DNA): TGTGCCAGCAGTTTACAGGGCATTTTGAGTCAGCCCCAGCATTTT. Translation gives CASSLQGILSQPQHF. V and J are TRBV27 and TRBJ1-5; D possibly corresponds to TRBD1 (5 bases). Trimming stripped 2 bases from V and 6 bases from J, with 14 bases between. The CDR3 runs to 15 residues. Germline V gives CDR1 MNHEY, CDR2 SMNVEV (reference sequence).

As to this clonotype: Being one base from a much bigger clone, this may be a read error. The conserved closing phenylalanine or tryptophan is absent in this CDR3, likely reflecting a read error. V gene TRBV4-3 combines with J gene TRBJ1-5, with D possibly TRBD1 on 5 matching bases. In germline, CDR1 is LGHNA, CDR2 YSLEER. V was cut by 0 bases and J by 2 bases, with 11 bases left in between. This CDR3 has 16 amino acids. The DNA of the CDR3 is TGCGCCAGCAGCCAAGATTGGCAGGGAGGCAATCAGCCCCAGCATTCT. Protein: CASSQDWQGGNQPQHS.

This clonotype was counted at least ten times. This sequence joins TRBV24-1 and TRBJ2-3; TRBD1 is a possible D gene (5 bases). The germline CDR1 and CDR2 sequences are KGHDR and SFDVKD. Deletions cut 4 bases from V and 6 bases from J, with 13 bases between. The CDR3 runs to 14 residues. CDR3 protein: CATSDPDRLDTQYF. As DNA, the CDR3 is TGTGCCACCAGTGACCCTGACAGATTGGATACGCAGTATTTT.

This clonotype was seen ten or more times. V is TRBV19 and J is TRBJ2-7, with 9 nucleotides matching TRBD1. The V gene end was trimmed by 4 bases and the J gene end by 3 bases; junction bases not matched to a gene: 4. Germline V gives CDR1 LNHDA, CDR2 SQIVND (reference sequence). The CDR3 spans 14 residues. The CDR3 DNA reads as TGTGCCAGTAGTACCCCGACAGGGGGCTACGAGCAGTACTTC. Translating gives CASSTPTGGYEQYF.

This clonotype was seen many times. In nucleotides, the CDR3 is TGTGCCAGCAGTCTCGGACAGGGGGGAACCTCGGAGACCCAGTACTTC. It yields the protein CASSLGQGGTSETQYF. V usage is TRBV12-3 or TRBV12-4 and J usage is TRBJ2-5; 10 positions match TRBD1. V lost 5 bases and J lost 5; bases outside the gene matches: 11. CDR3 length: 16 amino acids.

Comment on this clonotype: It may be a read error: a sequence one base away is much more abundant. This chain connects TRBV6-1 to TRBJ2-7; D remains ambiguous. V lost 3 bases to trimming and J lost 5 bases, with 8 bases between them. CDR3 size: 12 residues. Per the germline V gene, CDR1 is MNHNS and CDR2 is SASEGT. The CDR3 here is CASSEVFHEQYF. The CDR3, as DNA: TGTGCCAGCAGTGAGGTTTTCCACGAGCAGTACTTC.

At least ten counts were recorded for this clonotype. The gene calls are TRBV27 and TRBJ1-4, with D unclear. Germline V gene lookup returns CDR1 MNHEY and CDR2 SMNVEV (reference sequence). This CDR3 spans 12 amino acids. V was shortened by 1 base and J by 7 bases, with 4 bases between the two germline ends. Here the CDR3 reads CASSLLGEKLFF. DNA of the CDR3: TGTGCCAGCAGTTTATTGGGTGAAAAACTGTTTTTT.